This TCR beta chain was profiled in a study of T cell repertoires in cytomegalovirus infection. Study background: From public TCR beta signatures came an indication of both CMV infection and matching HLA type.

This clonotype was seen a handful of times. The antigen remains undetermined. The length of the CDR3 is 14 residues. Deletions cut 5 bases from V and 2 bases from J, with 10 bases between. Germline assignment: CDR1 SEHNR and CDR2 FQNEAQ (reference sequence). TCRdb fed the reads into MiXCR, producing one record per CDR3 protein. Here the sample spans a few hundred thousand distinct CDR3 sequences, roughly 42% being singletons. Source: cultured PBMCs, taken from culture after CMV antigen stimulation. This TCR was sampled from a human donor in good health (CMV status not recorded). Some clones in this sample may be carry-over from other donors' samples. The V call is TRBV7-9, the J call TRBJ1-3, with D tentatively TRBD1 (5 bases). This chain's CDR3 is CASSRQNTGNTIYF. CDR3 in DNA: TGTGCCAGCAGCCGACAGAACACTGGAAACACCATATATTTT.